This T cell receptor (beta chain) was recorded in a study of blood T cell repertoires in COVID-19. The repertoire was sequenced with immunoSEQ multiplex PCR; TCRdb's copy has only in-frame clones and lacks some. The repertoire holds around 200,000 clones, with around 90% as singletons. Germline CDR1 and CDR2: SGHNT and YYREEE (reference sequence). V lost 3 bases, J lost 0 bases, and 5 bases stayed unmatched. The CDR3 is 15 amino acids. The sample taken for sequencing was peripheral blood. The chain links TRBV5-4 to TRBJ1-2; 7 positions match TRBD1. The sequence was collected from a man in his forties with acute or convalescent COVID-19. Here the CDR3 DNA reads TGTGCCAGCAGCTATTGGGACAGAGCTAACTATGGCTACACCTTC. Translated: CASSYWDRANYGYTF.